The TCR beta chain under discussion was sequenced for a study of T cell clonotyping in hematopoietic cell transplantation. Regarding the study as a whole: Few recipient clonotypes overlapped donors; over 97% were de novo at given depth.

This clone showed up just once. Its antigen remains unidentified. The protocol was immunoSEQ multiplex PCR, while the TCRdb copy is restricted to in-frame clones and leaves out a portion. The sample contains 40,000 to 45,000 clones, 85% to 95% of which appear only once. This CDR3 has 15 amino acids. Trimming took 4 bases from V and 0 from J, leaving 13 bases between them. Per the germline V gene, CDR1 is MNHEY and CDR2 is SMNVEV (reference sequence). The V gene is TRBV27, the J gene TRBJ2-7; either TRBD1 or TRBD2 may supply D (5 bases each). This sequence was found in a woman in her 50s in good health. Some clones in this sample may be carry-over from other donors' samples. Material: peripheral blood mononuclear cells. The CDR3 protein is CASSSGTTTSYEQYF. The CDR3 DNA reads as TGTGCCAGCAGTTCCGGGACCACCACCTCCTACGAGCAGTACTTC.